Listed below are T cell receptor beta chains from one sample, sequenced in a study of cytomegalovirus exposure and HLA in healthy donors. TCRdb's copy holds only in-frame clones and misses some; the assay was immunoSEQ multiplex PCR. This sample has 150,000 to 200,000 clones, with roughly 72% found just once. The sample comprised PBMCs. The receptors stem from a man aged 35-49 years in good health and CMV-seronegative. The CDR3 runs from the conserved cysteine through the conserved F or W. Each record gives: clone size, D gene, J gene, V gene, CDR3 DNA, CDR3 protein. The D gene is left open where the match is weak. The size field is filled for only some rows; it gives once, few, many or a size class.

-,-,TRBJ2-1,TRBV28,TGTGCCACCGCTCTCCAGTCCTACAATGAGCAGTTCTTC,CATALQSYNEQFF
-,-,TRBJ2-1,TRBV9,TGTGCCAGCAGCGAATGGGACATGTCCTACAATGAGCAGTTCTTC,CASSEWDMSYNEQFF
-,TRBD1,TRBJ1-1,TRBV6-5,TGTGCCAGCAGTGGGAACAGGGGGAGCACTGAAGCTTTCTTT,CASSGNRGSTEAFF
once,TRBD2,TRBJ2-1,TRBV29-1,TGCAGCGTTGTTCGGCTAGCGGCCTACAATGAGCAGTTCTTC,CSVVRLAAYNEQFF
-,TRBD1,TRBJ2-3,TRBV13,TGTGCCAGCAGCCTAGACAGGGCCTCAGATACGCAGTATTTT,CASSLDRASDTQYF
once,-,TRBJ2-1,TRBV7-9,TGTGCCAGCAGCTTAGTCTCGGGAGTTGAGCAGTTCTTC,CASSLVSGVEQFF
-,-,TRBJ2-3,TRBV19,TGTGCCAGTAGTCAACGGACTTTTTCCTTCACAGATACGCAGTATTTT,CASSQRTFSFTDTQYF
-,-,TRBJ2-3,TRBV7-9,TGTGCCAGCAGCTCCCGGGACTCCTTGTCCCCAGATACGCAGTATTTT,CASSSRDSLSPDTQYF
-,-,TRBJ2-3,TRBV5-1,TGCGCCAGCAGCTCCCGGTATTTCACAGATACGCAGTATTTT,CASSSRYFTDTQYF
-,TRBD1,TRBJ2-1,TRBV6-5,TGTGCCAGCAGTTCCTGGGACAGACCCTACAATGAGCAGTTCTTC,CASSSWDRPYNEQFF
few,-,TRBJ1-2,TRBV7-9,TGTGCCAGCACTTTCGTAGGGGGAGGGGGCTACACCTTC,CASTFVGGGGYTF
-,-,TRBJ1-1,TRBV20-1,TGCAGTGCTAGAGATGGAGCCGAAGCTTTCTTT,CSARDGAEAFF
-,TRBD1,TRBJ1-1,TRBV30,TGTGCCTGCCCCAGACTAAGGGACAGGGACTTGCACGGGGGGTTGGGTGCTTTCTTT,CACPRLRDRDLHGGLGAFF
few,TRBD1,TRBJ1-1,TRBV5-1,TGCGCCAGCAGCTTGACAGGGGGGGACACTGAAGCTTTCTTT,CASSLTGGDTEAFF
-,-,TRBJ1-2,TRBV2,TGTGCCAGCAACATAGCCACCATTAACTATGGCTACACCTTC,CASNIATINYGYTF
-,-,TRBJ2-7,TRBV28,TGTGCCAGCAACGCAGGGTCCACCAGCTCCTACGAGCAGTACTTC,CASNAGSTSSYEQYF
-,-,TRBJ2-2,TRBV29-1,TGCAGCGTTGCTGTGTACACCGGGGAGCTGTTTTTT,CSVAVYTGELFF
-,TRBD1,TRBJ1-1,TRBV28,TGTGCCAGCAGAACCGGGACAGGGTGGAAAAACACTGAAGCTTTCTTT,CASRTGTGWKNTEAFF